A single sample gave rise to the 22 T cell receptor beta chains below, sequenced in a study of blood T cell repertoires in COVID-19 (dated by TCRdb to the early 2020s). The library was built by means of the immunoSEQ multiplex PCR assay. What TCRdb holds here is the immuneACCESS table cut down to in-frame rearrangements. Part of the clones is not present; checked against another copy, under half of the missing clones reflect an unresolved V gene, and the others are unexplained. The sample table shows some 100,000 clones, and 81% are seen once. About 4.5% of the sample is taken by the ten largest. Sequencing was done on a sample of peripheral blood. These receptors were collected from a man in his fifties or sixties with acute or convalescent COVID-19.

The chain recombines TRBV29-1 with TRBJ1-2, with unresolved D. The length of the CDR3 is 12 residues. Germline V CDR1 and CDR2: SQVTM, ANQGSEA. The ends were cut back, 4 bases at V and 6 bases at J, with 12 bases in the middle. The CDR3 reads CSVGGGVDGYTF. CDR3 in DNA: TGCAGCGTTGGAGGTGGAGTGGATGGCTACACCTTC.

The chain links TRBV6-2 or TRBV6-3 to TRBJ2-5, with 8 bases matching TRBD1. The CDR3 consists of 13 residues. The junction had 3 bases not matched to a gene; V was cut back by 5 bases and J by 4 bases. Germline lookup yields CDR1 MNHEY and CDR2 SVGEGT. In nucleotides, the CDR3 is TGTGCCAGCAGTCGACAGGGGACAGAGACCCAGTACTTC. This encodes CASSRQGTETQYF.

The chain uses TRBV4-2 and TRBJ2-5; D gene uncertain. V lost 0 bases and J 2 bases, leaving 7 bases between the germline ends. This CDR3 region has 14 residues. Germline V lookup: CDR1 LGHNA, CDR2 YNFKEQ. The CDR3 region is CASSQDGQQETQYF. DNA for the CDR3: TGTGCCAGCAGCCAAGATGGGCAGCAAGAGACCCAGTACTTC.

At least ten counts were recorded for this clone. The J gene is TRBJ2-2, the V gene TRBV9, with 9 bases that match TRBD1. V dropped 4 bases and J dropped 0; count of bases not matched to a gene: 10. CDR1 is SGDLS, CDR2 YYNGEE, per germline. The CDR3 has 18 amino acids. The CDR3, as DNA: TGTGCCAGCAGCACATCCGGGACAGGGCCTCCGAACACCGGGGAGCTGTTTTTT. It translates to CASSTSGTGPPNTGELFF.

The chain has TRBV27 and TRBJ2-2; weak D call: TRBD1 (5 bases). The CDR3 length is 15 residues. V shed 5 bases and J shed 7 bases, with 17 bases lying between them. Looked up from germline, CDR1 is MNHEY and CDR2 is SMNVEV (reference sequence). CDR3 amino acids: CASSQGFPQVGELFF. The CDR3 DNA reads as TGTGCCAGCAGTCAGGGTTTCCCCCAGGTCGGGGAGCTGTTTTTT.

The chain combines TRBV25-1 with TRBJ2-7, with 11 bases identical to TRBD1. V lost 9 bases to trimming and J lost 6 bases; unmatched junction nucleotides: 10. This CDR3 is built from 14 residues. The germline V gene has CDR1 MGHDK and CDR2 SYGVNS. The CDR3 region has the DNA TGTGCCAGTTCGGGACAGGGGGATCGGAGCGAGCAGTACTTC. It is translated as CASSGQGDRSEQYF.

V and J are TRBV4-3 and TRBJ2-1; TRBD2 aligns across 7 bases. In germline, CDR1 is LGHNA, CDR2 YSLEER. The V segment lost 2 bases and the J segment 4 bases; nucleotides outside the gene matches: 5. CDR3 length: 15 amino acids. CDR3 nucleotide sequence: TGCGCCAGCAGCCAAACGGGGGGTTTTTACAATGAGCAGTTCTTC. Translation: CASSQTGGFYNEQFF.

The CDR3 protein is CASSLAPGPQHF. CDR3 DNA sequence: TGTGCCAGCAGCTTAGCTCCCGGGCCCCAGCATTTT. The chain employs TRBV7-2 and TRBJ1-5; the D is unclear. This CDR3 is built from 12 residues. The germline V gene has CDR1 SGHTA and CDR2 FQGNSA. V lost 0 bases and J 9 bases, leaving 6 bases between the germline ends.

V gene TRBV2 combines with J gene TRBJ1-1, with D uncertain. The V gene lost 4 bases and the J gene lost 4 bases, with 16 bases spanning the gap. Germline CDR1 and CDR2: SNHLY and FYNNEI. The CDR3 is 15 residues long. The CDR3 here is CASSVDAGLGTEAFF. CDR3 nucleotide sequence: TGTGCCAGCAGTGTGGACGCGGGGTTAGGCACTGAAGCTTTCTTT.

V and J are TRBV24-1 and TRBJ2-1, with D possibly being TRBD1 (6 bases). The CDR3 loop spans 16 amino acids. V dropped 4 bases and J dropped 4 bases, with 16 bases sitting between them. Germline-derived CDR1 and CDR2 are KGHDR and SFDVKD. This chain's CDR3 is CATSDPGARTYNEQFF. As DNA, the CDR3 is TGTGCCACCAGTGACCCAGGGGCTCGCACGTACAATGAGCAGTTCTTC.

This clone was recorded a few times. The chain links TRBV24-1 to TRBJ1-4; TRBD1 is a possible D gene (6 bases). Deletions cut 4 bases from V and 3 bases from J, with 11 bases between. Germline CDR1 reads KGHDR; CDR2 reads SFDVKD. This CDR3 spans 15 amino acids. The CDR3 DNA reads as TGTGCCACCAGTGACTGGGGGCAAGCTAATGAAAAACTGTTTTTT. Protein sequence: CATSDWGQANEKLFF.

The chain employs TRBV12-3 or TRBV12-4 and TRBJ1-2, with a possible D match to TRBD1 (6 bases). The CDR3 covers 11 residues. The V gene lost 6 bases and the J gene lost 9 bases, with 11 bases spanning the gap. CDR3 sequence reads: CASSRDRRYTF. CDR3 nucleotide sequence: TGTGCCAGCAGCCGCGACAGGCGCTACACCTTC.

This chain links TRBV28 with TRBJ2-3; the match to TRBD2 covers 7 bases. The germline CDR1 and CDR2 sequences are MDHEN and SYDVKM. V was pared by 6 bases and J by 0 bases, with 3 bases of the junction left unmatched. The CDR3 covers 14 residues. As DNA, the CDR3 is TGTGCCAGCAGGAATAGCGGGAGCACAGATACGCAGTATTTT. This sequence encodes CASRNSGSTDTQYF.

The V gene is TRBV7-9, the J gene TRBJ1-6; 9 bases fit TRBD1. CDR1 and CDR2 from the germline V gene are SEHNR and FQNEAQ (reference sequence). With V trimmed by 4 bases and J by 9 bases, 7 bases remained unmatched. This CDR3 region has 15 residues. The CDR3 DNA follows: TGTGCCAGCAGCTCAACGGGACAGGGTAGTTCACCCCTCCACTTT. It encodes CASSSTGQGSSPLHF.

This rearrangement joins TRBV30 to TRBJ1-5; D unresolved. Looked up from germline, CDR1 is GTSNPN and CDR2 is SVGIG (reference sequence). V dropped 5 bases and J dropped 3 bases, with 8 bases sitting between them. The CDR3 sequence is 12 residues long. The CDR3 bases are TGTGCCTGGGCGCCTAACAATCAGCCCCAGCATTTT. This translates into CAWAPNNQPQHF. Together with reference TRBV30 and TRBJ1-5, the CDR3 gives the full variable domain: SQTIHQWPATLVQPVGSPLSLECTVEGTSNPNLYWYRQAAGRGLQLLFYSVGIGQISSEVPQNLSASRPQDRQFILSSKKLLLSDSGFYLCAWAPNNQPQHFGDGTRLSIL.

A single count supports this clone. This rearrangement joins TRBV7-6 to TRBJ2-5; 7 bases match TRBD1. V lost 1 base, J lost 5 bases, and 7 bases stayed unmatched. The CDR3 has 15 amino acids. The germline V gene encodes CDR1 SGHVS and CDR2 FNYEAQ. DNA of the CDR3: TGTGCCAGCAGCTTAGGCAGGGGGTATTTTGAGACCCAGTACTTC. Translated, it gives CASSLGRGYFETQYF. Combining the CDR3 with reference TRBV7-6 and TRBJ2-5 gives the whole variable domain GAGVSQSPRYKVTKRGQDVALRCDPISGHVSLYWYRQALGQGPEFLTYFNYEAQQDKSGLPNDRFSAERPEGSISTLTIQRTEQRDSAMYRCASSLGRGYFETQYFGPGTRLLVL.

The J gene is TRBJ2-5, the V gene TRBV29-1; 9 bases are shared with TRBD1. Germline CDR1 and CDR2: SQVTM and ANQGSEA. J was trimmed by 5 bases and V by 6 bases; bases with no gene match: 10. CDR3 length equals 14 residues. Here the CDR3 reads CSVARTGGGETQYF. Written as DNA, the CDR3 is TGCAGCGTCGCGAGAACAGGGGGCGGTGAGACCCAGTACTTC.

J is TRBJ2-7 and V is TRBV5-1, with 9 bases matching TRBD1. This CDR3 has 12 residues. After removal of 7 bases from V and 6 bases from J, the junction contained 5 bases not matched to a gene. In germline, CDR1 is SGHRS, CDR2 YFSETQ. In DNA form, the CDR3 reads TGCGCCAGCGGGGACAGGGAGCGCGAGCAGTACTTC. This codes for CASGDREREQYF.

The V call is TRBV3-1 (or the pseudogene TRBV3-2), the J call TRBJ2-5, with TRBD2 matching 8 bases. Looked up from germline, CDR1 is LGHDT and CDR2 is YNNKEL (reference sequence). Trimming cost V 4 bases and J 4 bases; bases outside gene matches: 17. The CDR3 runs 18 residues. CDR3 DNA: TGTGCCAGCAGCCCAGGGTCCCTAGCGGGTGTCGGACGAGAGACCCAGTACTTC. Amino acids: CASSPGSLAGVGRETQYF.

The J gene is TRBJ2-3, the V gene TRBV4-1; the match to TRBD2 covers 8 bases. CDR3 length: 16 residues. V was pared by 8 bases and J by 6 bases, with 16 bases of the junction left unmatched. Per germline, CDR1 MGHRA and CDR2 YSYEKL. CDR3 in amino acids: CASQSTPGGGRDTQYF. The DNA for the CDR3 is TGCGCCAGCCAATCAACACCCGGGGGGGGAAGGGATACGCAGTATTTT.

The V call is TRBV4-3, the J call TRBJ2-4; 7 positions agree with TRBD1. Germline values: CDR1 LGHNA, CDR2 YSLEER. The CDR3 has 17 amino acids. Trimming cost V 1 base and J 3 bases; bases outside gene matches: 9. The CDR3 protein is CASSQASGQTIKNIQYF. In DNA, the CDR3 is TGCGCCAGCAGCCAAGCATCGGGACAGACCATCAAAAACATTCAGTACTTC.

The CDR3 DNA follows: TGCGCCAGCAGCCAAGCCTTTCAGACAGGCGGCACTGAAGCTTTCTTT. Residues: CASSQAFQTGGTEAFF. The rearrangement uses TRBV4-3 and TRBJ1-1, with a possible D match to TRBD1 (6 bases). CDR1 is LGHNA, CDR2 YSLEER, per germline. The length of the CDR3 is 16 residues. Trimming removed 1 base at V and 4 bases at J, with 16 bases between.